The rows below give T cell receptor beta chains drawn from one sample of a study of patients and donors after allogeneic stem cell transplantation. MiXCR, run by TCRdb on the RT-PCR reads, gives a single entry per CDR3 protein. The data contain about 200,000 distinct CDR3 sequences, roughly two fifths of them seen just once; the ten biggest clones take up 30% to 35%. Sequencing was performed on blood, either unsorted or a sorted T cell fraction (not recorded which). The receptors here all came from a human donor who was either an allogeneic HSCT recipient or a stem cell or donor lymphocyte infusion donor (not recorded which). It is not recorded whose cells these are; they may come from a transplant donor. The CDR3 runs from the conserved cysteine through the conserved F or W. D genes are given only for firm matches. Rows give clone size only sometimes, using once, few, many, or a class for an expanded clone.

J: TRBJ2-1
size: few
D: TRBD2
V: TRBV29-1
DNA: TGCAGCGTATCACGGGGGGAATCCAATGAGCAGTTCTTC
CDR3: CSVSRGESNEQFF

J: TRBJ1-1
size: .
D: .
V: TRBV24-1
DNA: TGTGCCACCAGTGAGGGGGACAAGAACACTGAAGCTTTCTTT
CDR3: CATSEGDKNTEAFF

J: TRBJ2-2
size: .
D: TRBD2
V: TRBV12-3/TRBV12-4
DNA: TGTGCCAGCAGACCCAGCGGGATCAGAAACGGGGAGCTGTTTTTT
CDR3: CASRPSGIRNGELFF

J: TRBJ1-4
size: .
D: TRBD1
V: TRBV13
DNA: TGTGCCAGTAGAACAGGGGGAGAAAAACTGTTTTTT
CDR3: CASRTGGEKLFF

J: TRBJ2-7
size: once
D: .
V: TRBV5-1
DNA: TGCGCCAGCAGCTCGTACCCCGTAGGACTAACATCCTACGAGCAGTACTTC
CDR3: CASSSYPVGLTSYEQYF

J: TRBJ2-7
size: few
D: .
V: TRBV5-1
DNA: TGCGCCAGCAGCTTATTTGGGGGGCCATACGAGCAGTACTTC
CDR3: CASSLFGGPYEQYF

J: TRBJ2-5
size: .
D: .
V: TRBV5-6
DNA: TGTGCCAGCAGCGCGCTGCCCGGTCAAGAGACCCAGTACTTC
CDR3: CASSALPGQETQYF

J: TRBJ2-3
size: few
D: .
V: TRBV6-2/TRBV6-3
DNA: TGTGCCAGCAGTAGGGGACGGCCTATGTTGGCAGATACGCAGTATTTT
CDR3: CASSRGRPMLADTQYF

J: TRBJ1-5
size: few
D: .
V: TRBV4-3
DNA: TGCGCCAGCAGCCAAGATAGGGGGTTTCAGCCCCAGCATTTT
CDR3: CASSQDRGFQPQHF

J: TRBJ2-1
size: few
D: TRBD1
V: TRBV27
DNA: TGTGCCAGCAGTGGACAGGCCTACAATGAGCAGTTCTTC
CDR3: CASSGQAYNEQFF

J: TRBJ2-5
size: .
D: TRBD1
V: TRBV6-6
DNA: TGTGCCAGCAGTTACCTGGACAGGGAAGAGACCCAGTACTTC
CDR3: CASSYLDREETQYF

J: TRBJ2-1
size: .
D: TRBD2
V: TRBV7-2
DNA: TGTGCCAGCAGCTTGAATAGCGGGAGGTTCGATGAGCAGTTCTTC
CDR3: CASSLNSGRFDEQFF

J: TRBJ2-7
size: .
D: TRBD1
V: TRBV20-1
DNA: TGCAGTGCCTACGGACAGGCCACCTACGAGCAGTACTTC
CDR3: CSAYGQATYEQYF

J: TRBJ2-7
size: .
D: .
V: TRBV5-6
DNA: TGTGCCAGCAGCTTAGGGACCCCCAGCGAGCAGTACTTC
CDR3: CASSLGTPSEQYF

J: TRBJ1-2
size: .
D: TRBD1
V: TRBV6-5
DNA: TGTGCCAGCGGGACAGGGACACCTAACTATGGCTACACCTTC
CDR3: CASGTGTPNYGYTF

J: TRBJ1-1
size: .
D: .
V: TRBV28
DNA: TGTGCCAGCAGGACTTCCATGAACACTGAAGCTTTCTTT
CDR3: CASRTSMNTEAFF

J: TRBJ1-2
size: .
D: TRBD1
V: TRBV15
DNA: TGTGCCACCAGCAGAGATGAATCAGGGGGCAGGAATTATGGCTACACCTTC
CDR3: CATSRDESGGRNYGYTF

J: TRBJ1-1
size: .
D: .
V: TRBV20-1
DNA: TGCAGTGCTAGGACAGACACTGAAGCTTTCTTT
CDR3: CSARTDTEAFF

J: TRBJ2-5
size: .
D: .
V: TRBV15
DNA: TGTGCCACCAGCAGATACAGAAACCAAGAGACCCAGTACTTC
CDR3: CATSRYRNQETQYF

J: TRBJ1-5
size: .
D: .
V: TRBV7-9
DNA: TGTGCCAGCAGCTTAGAACTAGGGGTGTCTAATCAGCCCCAGCATTTT
CDR3: CASSLELGVSNQPQHF

J: TRBJ2-1
size: few
D: TRBD2
V: TRBV7-6
DNA: TGTGCCAGCAGCCCCGAAGGCGGGAGACTTTACAATGAGCAGTTCTTC
CDR3: CASSPEGGRLYNEQFF

J: TRBJ2-3
size: .
D: .
V: TRBV5-6
DNA: TGTGCCAGCAGCCCGACCGGGACGAGACATACGCAGTATTTT
CDR3: CASSPTGTRHTQYF

J: TRBJ2-5
size: .
D: .
V: TRBV5-5
DNA: TGTGCCAGCAGCTTGGAGCGGGTTAGCGGGACCCAGTACTTC
CDR3: CASSLERVSGTQYF

J: TRBJ2-7
size: .
D: TRBD2
V: TRBV6-5
DNA: TGTGCCAGCAGTTACTCTTTCCCTCGGACTAGCGGCACCTACGAGCAGTACTTC
CDR3: CASSYSFPRTSGTYEQYF

J: TRBJ1-3
size: .
D: .
V: TRBV14
DNA: TGTGCCAGCAGCCAAGATCTTGGCCTCACTGGAAACACCATATATTTT
CDR3: CASSQDLGLTGNTIYF

J: TRBJ2-7
size: .
D: .
V: TRBV12-3/TRBV12-4
DNA: TGTGCCAGCACCACTCTACAGGTTTCCTACAAGCAGTACTTC
CDR3: CASTTLQVSYKQYF

J: TRBJ2-1
size: .
D: .
V: TRBV12-3/TRBV12-4
DNA: TGTGCCAGCAGTAAAGAGAGGGCGAACTACAATGAGCAGTTCTTC
CDR3: CASSKERANYNEQFF